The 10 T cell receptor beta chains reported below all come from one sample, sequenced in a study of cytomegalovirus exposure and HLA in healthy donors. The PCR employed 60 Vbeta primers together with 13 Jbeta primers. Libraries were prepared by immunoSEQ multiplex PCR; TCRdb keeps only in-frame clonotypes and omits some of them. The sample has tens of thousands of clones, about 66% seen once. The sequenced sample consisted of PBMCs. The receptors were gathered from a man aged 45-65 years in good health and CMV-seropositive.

In DNA, the CDR3 is TGTGCCAGCAGCTTAGCGGTCCGACTAGAAGCTTTCTTT. Residues: CASSLAVRLEAFF. This sequence joins TRBV7-8 and TRBJ1-1, with D hard to call. Germline V gene sequence: CDR1 SGHVS, CDR2 FQNEAQ. The CDR3 has 13 amino acids. Between the trimmed V and J ends, which lost 0 bases and 8 bases, there was a span of 10 bases.

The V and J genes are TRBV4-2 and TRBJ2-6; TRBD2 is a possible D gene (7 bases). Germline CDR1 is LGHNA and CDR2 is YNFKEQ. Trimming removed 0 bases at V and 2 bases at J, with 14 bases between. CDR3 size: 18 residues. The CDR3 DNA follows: TGTGCCAGCAGCCAAGAACGGGGGGCAGGTACTGGGGCCAACGTCCTGACTTTC. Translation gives CASSQERGAGTGANVLTF.

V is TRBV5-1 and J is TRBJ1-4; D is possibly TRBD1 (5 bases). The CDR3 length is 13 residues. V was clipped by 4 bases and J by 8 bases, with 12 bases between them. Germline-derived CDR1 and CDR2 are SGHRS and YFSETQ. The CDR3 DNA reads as TGCGCCAGCAGCGGGCGGGACGGAGAAAAACTGTTTTTT. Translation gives CASSGRDGEKLFF. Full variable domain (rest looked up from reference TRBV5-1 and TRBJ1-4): KAGVTQTPRYLIKTRGQQVTLSCSPISGHRSVSWYQQTPGQGLQFLFEYFSETQRNKGNFPGRFSGRQFSNSRSEMNVSTLELGDSALYLCASSGRDGEKLFFGSGTQLSVL.

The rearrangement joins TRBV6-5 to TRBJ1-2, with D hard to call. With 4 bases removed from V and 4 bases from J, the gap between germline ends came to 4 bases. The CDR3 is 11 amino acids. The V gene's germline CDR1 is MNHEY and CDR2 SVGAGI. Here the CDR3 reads CASSSGYGYTF. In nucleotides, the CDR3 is TGTGCCAGCAGTTCAGGCTATGGCTACACCTTC.

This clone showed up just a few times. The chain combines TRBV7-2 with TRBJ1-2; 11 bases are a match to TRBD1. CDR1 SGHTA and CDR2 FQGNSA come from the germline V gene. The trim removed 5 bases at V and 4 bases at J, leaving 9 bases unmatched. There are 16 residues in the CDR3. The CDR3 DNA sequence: TGTGCCAGCAGCGAACGGACAGGGGGCTACGTCTATGGCTACACCTTC. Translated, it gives CASSERTGGYVYGYTF. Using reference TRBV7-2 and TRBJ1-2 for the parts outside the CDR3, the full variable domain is GAGVSQSPSNKVTEKGKDVELRCDPISGHTALYWYRQSLGQGLEFLIYFQGNSAPDKSGLPSDRFSAERTGGSVSTLTIQRTQQEDSAVYLCASSERTGGYVYGYTFGSGTRLTVV.

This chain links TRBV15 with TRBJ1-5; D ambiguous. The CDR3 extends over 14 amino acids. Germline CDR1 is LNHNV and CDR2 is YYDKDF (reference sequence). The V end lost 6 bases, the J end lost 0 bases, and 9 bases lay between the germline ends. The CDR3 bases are TGTGCCACCAGTCAGACTTATAGCAATCAGCCCCAGCATTTT. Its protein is CATSQTYSNQPQHF.

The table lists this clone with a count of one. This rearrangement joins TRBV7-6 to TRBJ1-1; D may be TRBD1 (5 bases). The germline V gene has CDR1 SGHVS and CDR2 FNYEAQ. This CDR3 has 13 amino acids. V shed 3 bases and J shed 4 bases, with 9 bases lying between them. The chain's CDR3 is CASSFRVGTEAFF. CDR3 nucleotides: TGTGCCAGCAGCTTCAGGGTCGGCACTGAAGCTTTCTTT.

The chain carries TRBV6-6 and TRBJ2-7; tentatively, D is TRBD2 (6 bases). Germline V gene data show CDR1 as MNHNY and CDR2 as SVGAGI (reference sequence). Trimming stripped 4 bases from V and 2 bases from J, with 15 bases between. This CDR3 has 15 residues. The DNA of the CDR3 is TGTGCCAGCAGTTCTCGGGGGTCAGGGACCTACGAGCAGTACTTC. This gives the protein CASSSRGSGTYEQYF.

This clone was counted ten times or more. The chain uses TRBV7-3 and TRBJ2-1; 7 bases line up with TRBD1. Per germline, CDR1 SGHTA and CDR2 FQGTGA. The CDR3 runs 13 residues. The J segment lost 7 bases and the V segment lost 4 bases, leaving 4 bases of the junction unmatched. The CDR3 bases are TGTGCCAGCAGCTCTCTACAGGGGAATGAGCAGTTCTTC. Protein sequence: CASSSLQGNEQFF. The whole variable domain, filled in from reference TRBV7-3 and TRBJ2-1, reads GAGVSQTPSNKVTEKGKYVELRCDPISGHTALYWYRQSLGQGPEFLIYFQGTGAADDSGLPNDRFFAVRPEGSVSTLKIQRTERGDSAVYLCASSSLQGNEQFFGPGTRLTVL.

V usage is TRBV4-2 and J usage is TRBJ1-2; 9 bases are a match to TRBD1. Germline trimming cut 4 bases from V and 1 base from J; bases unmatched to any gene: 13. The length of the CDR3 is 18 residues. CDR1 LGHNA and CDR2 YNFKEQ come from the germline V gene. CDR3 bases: TGTGCCAGCAGCCTTGATCCCCCACAGGGGGCCTTTAACTATGGCTACACCTTC. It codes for CASSLDPPQGAFNYGYTF.